The sample holds one count of the clone carrying this T cell receptor beta chain. This entry belongs to a study of blood T cell repertoires in COVID-19. In the study overall: Some COVID-19 samples were acute and others convalescent; all came from the United States, Italy and Spain.

How the authors handled the data: Estimation of nucleated cell counts was performed using reference gene primer amplification. The assay was immunoSEQ multiplex PCR, and TCRdb's table has in-frame clones only and misses some. V, J and clone size derive from that table, while D and trimming were established from the DNA sequence. The table lists 90,000 to 140,000 clones, 75% to 85% of them singletons. This CDR3 is 15 amino acids long. Germline CDR1 and CDR2: KGHDR and SFDVKD. V lost 4 bases and J lost 1, with 12 bases in between. The genes are TRBV24-1 and TRBJ1-1, with D hard to call. Specimen: peripheral blood. The sequence was collected from a woman in her seventies with acute or convalescent COVID-19. As DNA, the CDR3 is TGTGCCACCAGTGACCCCAGCTCGGGGAACACTGAAGCTTTCTTT. This sequence encodes CATSDPSSGNTEAFF.